This TCR beta chain was profiled in a study of blood T cells in healthy people across ages. General observations from the study: Leaving the PBMCs unsorted stopped any conclusive comparison of naive versus antigen-experienced cells. It was the long-lived donors that had more naive CD4+ cells and higher diversity than aged donors. Samples with more naive T cells showed higher observed beta diversity.

As for this clonotype: Its antigen is unknown.

A second roughly 7 to 11 cycle PCR used barcoded and J-beta primers. MiXCR was run by TCRdb on the 5' RACE reads, yielding one entry per CDR3 protein. The top ten hold 22% of the sample, which has about 800,000 distinct CDR3 sequences, roughly 60% seen once. The length of the CDR3 is 16 residues. V dropped 7 bases and J dropped 1 base, with 20 bases sitting between them. Germline CDR1 and CDR2: SGHTA and FQGNSA. The V call is TRBV7-2, the J call TRBJ2-7; maybe TRBD2 (7 bases). Sequenced: blood. This receptor was obtained from a man aged 25 to 40 in good health. The CDR3 spells CASTPGGRPPSYEQYF. The DNA of the CDR3 is TGTGCCAGCACCCCCGGGGGGCGCCCACCTTCCTACGAGCAGTACTTC. Full variable domain (outside the CDR3, taken from reference TRBV7-2 and TRBJ2-7): GAGVSQSPSNKVTEKGKDVELRCDPISGHTALYWYRQSLGQGLEFLIYFQGNSAPDKSGLPSDRFSAERTGGSVSTLTIQRTQQEDSAVYLCASTPGGRPPSYEQYFGPGTRLTVT.